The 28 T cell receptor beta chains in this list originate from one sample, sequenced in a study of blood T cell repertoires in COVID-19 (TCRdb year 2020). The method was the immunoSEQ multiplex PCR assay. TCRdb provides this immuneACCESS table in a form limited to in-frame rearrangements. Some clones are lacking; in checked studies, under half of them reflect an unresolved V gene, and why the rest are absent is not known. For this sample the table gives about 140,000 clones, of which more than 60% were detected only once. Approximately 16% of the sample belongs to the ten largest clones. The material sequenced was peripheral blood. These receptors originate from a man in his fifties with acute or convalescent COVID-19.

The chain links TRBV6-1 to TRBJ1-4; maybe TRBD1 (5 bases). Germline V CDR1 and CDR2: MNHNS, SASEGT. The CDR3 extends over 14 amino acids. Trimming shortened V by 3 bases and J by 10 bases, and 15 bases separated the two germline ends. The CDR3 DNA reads TGTGCCAGCAGTGAGGGGCAGGGAAGTGTAAAACTGTTTTTT. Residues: CASSEGQGSVKLFF.

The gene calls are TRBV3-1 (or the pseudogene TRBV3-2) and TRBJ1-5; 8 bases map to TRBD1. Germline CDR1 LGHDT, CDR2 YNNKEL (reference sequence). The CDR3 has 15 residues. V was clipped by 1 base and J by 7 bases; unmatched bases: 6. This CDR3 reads CASSQATGGGQPQHF. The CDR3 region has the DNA TGTGCCAGCAGCCAAGCTACAGGGGGTGGACAGCCCCAGCATTTT.

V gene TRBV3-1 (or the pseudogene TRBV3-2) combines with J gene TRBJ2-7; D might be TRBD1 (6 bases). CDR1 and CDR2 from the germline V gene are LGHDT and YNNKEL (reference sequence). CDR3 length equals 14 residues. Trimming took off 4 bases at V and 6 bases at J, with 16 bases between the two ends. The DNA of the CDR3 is TGTGCCAGCAGCCTCCTCACAGGGTCGGGCGAGCAGTACTTC. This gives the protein CASSLLTGSGEQYF.

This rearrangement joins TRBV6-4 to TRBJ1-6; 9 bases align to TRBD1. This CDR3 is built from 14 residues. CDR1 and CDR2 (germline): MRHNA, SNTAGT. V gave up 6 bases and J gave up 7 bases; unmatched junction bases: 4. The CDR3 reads CASRGQGRNSPLHF. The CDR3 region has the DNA TGTGCCAGCAGAGGACAGGGGCGGAATTCACCCCTCCACTTT.

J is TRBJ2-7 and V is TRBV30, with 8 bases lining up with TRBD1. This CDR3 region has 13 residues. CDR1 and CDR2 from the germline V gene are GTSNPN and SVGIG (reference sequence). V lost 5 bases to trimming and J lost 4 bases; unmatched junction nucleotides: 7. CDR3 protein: CAWARDRGYEQYF. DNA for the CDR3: TGTGCCTGGGCCCGAGACAGGGGATACGAGCAGTACTTC.

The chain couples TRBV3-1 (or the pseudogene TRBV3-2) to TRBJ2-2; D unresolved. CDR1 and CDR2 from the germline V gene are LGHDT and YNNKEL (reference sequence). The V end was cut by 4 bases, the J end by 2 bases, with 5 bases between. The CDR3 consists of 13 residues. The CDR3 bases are TGTGCCAGCAGCCTACATAACACCGGGGAGCTGTTTTTT. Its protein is CASSLHNTGELFF.

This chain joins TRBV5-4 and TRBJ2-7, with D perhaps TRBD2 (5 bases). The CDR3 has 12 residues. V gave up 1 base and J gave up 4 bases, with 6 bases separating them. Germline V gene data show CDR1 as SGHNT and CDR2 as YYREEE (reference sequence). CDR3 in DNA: TGTGCCAGCAGCTTGAGAGGGTACGAGCAGTACTTC. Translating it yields CASSLRGYEQYF.

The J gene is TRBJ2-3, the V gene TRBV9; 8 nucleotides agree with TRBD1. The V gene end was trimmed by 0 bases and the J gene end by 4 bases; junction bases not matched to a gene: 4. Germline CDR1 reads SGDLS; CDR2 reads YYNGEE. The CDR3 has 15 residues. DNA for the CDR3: TGTGCCAGCAGCGTAGGAGACAGGGGTGCAGATACGCAGTATTTT. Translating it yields CASSVGDRGADTQYF.

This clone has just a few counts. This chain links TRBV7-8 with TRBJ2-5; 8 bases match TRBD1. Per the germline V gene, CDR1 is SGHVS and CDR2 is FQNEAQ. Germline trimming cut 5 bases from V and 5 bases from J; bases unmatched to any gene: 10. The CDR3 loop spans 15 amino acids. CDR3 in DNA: TGTGCCAGCAGCCCCCGGACAGGGATAAAGGAGACCCAGTACTTC. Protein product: CASSPRTGIKETQYF.

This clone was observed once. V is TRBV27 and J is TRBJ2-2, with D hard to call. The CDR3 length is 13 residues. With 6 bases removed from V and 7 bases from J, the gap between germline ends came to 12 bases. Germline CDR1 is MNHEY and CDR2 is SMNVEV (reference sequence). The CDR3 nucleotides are TGTGCCAGCAGACGAAGTACTTACGGGGAGCTGTTTTTT. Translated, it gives CASRRSTYGELFF.

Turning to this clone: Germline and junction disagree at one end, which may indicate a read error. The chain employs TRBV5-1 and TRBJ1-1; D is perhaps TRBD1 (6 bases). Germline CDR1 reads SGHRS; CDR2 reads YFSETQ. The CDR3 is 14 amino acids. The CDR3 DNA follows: TGCGCCAGCAGCTTCTCCCGACAGGTCCCTGAGGCTTTCTTT. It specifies CASSFSRQVPEAFF.

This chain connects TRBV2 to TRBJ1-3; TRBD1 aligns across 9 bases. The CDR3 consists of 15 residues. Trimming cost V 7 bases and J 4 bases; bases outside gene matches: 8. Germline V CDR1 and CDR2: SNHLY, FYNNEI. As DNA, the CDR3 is TGTGCCAGCACCGGTGGGACAGGGTTCGGAAACACCATATATTTT. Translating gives CASTGGTGFGNTIYF.

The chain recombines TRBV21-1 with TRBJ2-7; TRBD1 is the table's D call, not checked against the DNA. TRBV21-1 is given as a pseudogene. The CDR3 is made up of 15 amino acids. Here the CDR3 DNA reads TGTGCCAGCAGCAATGACAGGGGTCCCCCGGGCGAGCAGTACGTC. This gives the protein CASSNDRGPPGEQYV.

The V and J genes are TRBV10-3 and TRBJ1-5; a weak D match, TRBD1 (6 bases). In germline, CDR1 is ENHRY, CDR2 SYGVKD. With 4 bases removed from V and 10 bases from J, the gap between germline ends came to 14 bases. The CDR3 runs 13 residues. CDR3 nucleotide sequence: TGTGCCATCAGTGGACAGGACAAAGATCCCCAGCATTTT. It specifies CAISGQDKDPQHF.

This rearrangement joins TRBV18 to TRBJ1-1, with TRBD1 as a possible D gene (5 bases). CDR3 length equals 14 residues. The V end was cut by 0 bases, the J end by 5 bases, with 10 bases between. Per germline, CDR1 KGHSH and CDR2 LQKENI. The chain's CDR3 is CASSPPAGETEAFF. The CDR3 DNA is TGTGCCAGCTCACCACCGGCGGGGGAAACTGAAGCTTTCTTT.

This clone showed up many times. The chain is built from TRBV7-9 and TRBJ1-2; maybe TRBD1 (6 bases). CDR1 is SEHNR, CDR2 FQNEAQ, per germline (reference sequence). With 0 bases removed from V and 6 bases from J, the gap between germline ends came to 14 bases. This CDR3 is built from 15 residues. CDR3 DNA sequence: TGTGCCAGCAGCTTAGCGCTTGGGGGCGTGAATGGCTACACCTTC. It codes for CASSLALGGVNGYTF.

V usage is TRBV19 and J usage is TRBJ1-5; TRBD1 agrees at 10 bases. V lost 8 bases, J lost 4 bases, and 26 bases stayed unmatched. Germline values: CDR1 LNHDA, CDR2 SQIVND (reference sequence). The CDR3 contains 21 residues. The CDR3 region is CASGPRDRGKTTERTNQPQHF. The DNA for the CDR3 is TGTGCCAGTGGACCTCGGGACAGGGGAAAAACCACTGAACGGACAAATCAGCCCCAGCATTTT.

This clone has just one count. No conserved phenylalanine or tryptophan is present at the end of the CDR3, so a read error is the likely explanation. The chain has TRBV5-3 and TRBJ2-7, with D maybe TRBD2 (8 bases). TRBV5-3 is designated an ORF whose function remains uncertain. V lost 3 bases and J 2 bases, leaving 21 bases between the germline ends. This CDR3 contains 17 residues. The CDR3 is CARSSNGRDSGAYEQYG. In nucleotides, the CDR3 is TGTGCCAGAAGCTCGAACGGGAGGGACAGCGGGGCCTACGAGCAGTACGGC.

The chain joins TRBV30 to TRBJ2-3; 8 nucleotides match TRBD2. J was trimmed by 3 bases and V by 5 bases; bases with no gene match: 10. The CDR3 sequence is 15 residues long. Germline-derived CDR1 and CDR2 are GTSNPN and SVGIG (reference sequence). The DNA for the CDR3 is TGTGCCTGGGGGATTCGGGGGGGAGGAACAGATACGCAGTATTTT. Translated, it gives CAWGIRGGGTDTQYF.

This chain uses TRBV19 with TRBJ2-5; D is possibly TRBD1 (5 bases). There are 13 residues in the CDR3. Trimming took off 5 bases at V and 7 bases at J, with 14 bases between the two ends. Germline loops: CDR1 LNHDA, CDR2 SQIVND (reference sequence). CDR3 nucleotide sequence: TGTGCCAGTAGTCCTTCCAGGGTGGCGACCCAGTACTTC. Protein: CASSPSRVATQYF. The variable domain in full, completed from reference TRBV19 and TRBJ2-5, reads DGGITQSPKYLFRKEGQNVTLSCEQNLNHDAMYWYRQDPGQGLRLIYYSQIVNDFQKGDIAEGYSVSREKKESFPLTVTSAQKNPTAFYLCASSPSRVATQYFGPGTRLLVL.

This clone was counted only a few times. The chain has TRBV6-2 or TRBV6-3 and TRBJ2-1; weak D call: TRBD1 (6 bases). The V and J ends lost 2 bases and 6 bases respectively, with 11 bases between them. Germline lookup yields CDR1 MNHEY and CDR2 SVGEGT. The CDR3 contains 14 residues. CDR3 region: CASSYGRGSNEQFF. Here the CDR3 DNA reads TGTGCCAGCAGTTACGGCAGGGGCTCCAATGAGCAGTTCTTC.

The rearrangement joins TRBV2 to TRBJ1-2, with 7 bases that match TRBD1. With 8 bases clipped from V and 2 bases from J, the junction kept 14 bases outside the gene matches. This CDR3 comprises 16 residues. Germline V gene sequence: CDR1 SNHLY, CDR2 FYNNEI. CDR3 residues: CASGGDSRGGNYGYTF. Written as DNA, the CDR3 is TGTGCCAGCGGAGGGGACAGCCGCGGCGGGAACTATGGCTACACCTTC.

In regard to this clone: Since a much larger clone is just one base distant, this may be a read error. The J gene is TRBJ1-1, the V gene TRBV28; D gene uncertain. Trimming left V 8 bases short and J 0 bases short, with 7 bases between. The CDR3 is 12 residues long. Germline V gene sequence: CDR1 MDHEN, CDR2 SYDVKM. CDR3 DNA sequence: TGTGCCAGCGGACTGATGAACACTGAAGCTTTCTTT. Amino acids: CASGLMNTEAFF.

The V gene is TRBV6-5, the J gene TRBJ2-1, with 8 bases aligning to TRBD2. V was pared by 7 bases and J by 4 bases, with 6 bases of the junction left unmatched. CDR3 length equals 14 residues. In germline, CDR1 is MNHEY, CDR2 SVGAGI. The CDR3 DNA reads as TGTGCCAGCAAGGGAGCGGGGGTTTACAATGAGCAGTTCTTC. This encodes CASKGAGVYNEQFF.

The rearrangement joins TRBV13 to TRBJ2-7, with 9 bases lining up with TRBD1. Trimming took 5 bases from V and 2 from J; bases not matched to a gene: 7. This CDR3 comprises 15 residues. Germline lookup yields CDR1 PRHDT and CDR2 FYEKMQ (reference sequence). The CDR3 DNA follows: TGTGCCAGCAGCCTCCGGGACAGGGCTCCCTACGAGCAGTACTTC. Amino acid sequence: CASSLRDRAPYEQYF.

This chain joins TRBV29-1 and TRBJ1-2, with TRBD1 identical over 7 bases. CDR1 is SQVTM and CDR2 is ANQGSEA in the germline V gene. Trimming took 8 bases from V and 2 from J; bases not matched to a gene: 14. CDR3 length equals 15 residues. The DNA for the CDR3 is TGCAGCCATTCTTCCGCGGACAGGAGCAACTATGGCTACACCTTC. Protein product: CSHSSADRSNYGYTF.

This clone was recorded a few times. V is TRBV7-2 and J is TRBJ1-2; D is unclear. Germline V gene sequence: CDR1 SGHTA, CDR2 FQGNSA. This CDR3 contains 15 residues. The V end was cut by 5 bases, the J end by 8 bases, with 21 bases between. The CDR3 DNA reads TGTGCCAGCAGCATTGCACCGGGAGGCTCCGGAGGCTACACCTTC. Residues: CASSIAPGGSGGYTF. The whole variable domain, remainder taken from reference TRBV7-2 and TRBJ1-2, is GAGVSQSPSNKVTEKGKDVELRCDPISGHTALYWYRQSLGQGLEFLIYFQGNSAPDKSGLPSDRFSAERTGGSVSTLTIQRTQQEDSAVYLCASSIAPGGSGGYTFGSGTRLTVV.

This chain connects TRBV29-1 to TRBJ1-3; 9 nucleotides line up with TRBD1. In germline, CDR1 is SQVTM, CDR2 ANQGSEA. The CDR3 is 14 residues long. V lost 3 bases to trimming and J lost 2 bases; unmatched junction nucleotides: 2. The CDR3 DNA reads TGCAGCGTTGACTGGACAGGGGCTGGAAACACCATATATTTT. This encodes CSVDWTGAGNTIYF.